One sample yielded the 30 T cell receptor beta chains listed below, sequenced in a study of regulatory T cells in long-lasting Graves disease. The time point: newly diagnosed GD, antithyroid drugs for less than 3 months. Extracted RNA from PBMCs served as the source of the TCR library. Both iRepertoire HTBI primers and Arm-PCR of CDR3 regions were used to build the TCR beta libraries. MiXCR, applied by TCRdb to the multiplex PCR reads, yields one record per CDR3 protein. This table holds fewer than 500,000 distinct CDR3 sequences, roughly 15% found once. This sample also appeared in a second study, on T cells in Graves' hyperthyroidism and ophthalmopathy.

The specimen was peripheral blood mononuclear cells (PBMCs), collected at new diagnosis, from a patient treated with antithyroid drugs. All receptors come from a man aged 35 to 55 with Graves disease.

The chain couples TRBV28 to TRBJ2-1; no clear D gene. Germline CDR1 and CDR2: MDHEN and SYDVKM. This CDR3 is 12 amino acids long. V was clipped by 3 bases and J by 12 bases, with 12 bases between them. CDR3 in amino acids: CASSLLDLGQFF. The DNA of the CDR3 is TGTGCCAGCAGTTTGCTGGACCTTGGGCAGTTCTTC.

This clonotype was counted many times. The chain joins TRBV29-1 to TRBJ2-7; D unclear. Germline V lookup: CDR1 SQVTM, CDR2 ANQGSEA. Trimming cost V 1 base and J 3 bases, with 7 bases left between them. The CDR3 length is 12 residues. CDR3 loop: CSVEVGDYEQYF. CDR3 DNA sequence: TGCAGCGTTGAAGTTGGGGACTACGAGCAGTACTTC.

This clonotype was seen at least ten times. The rearrangement joins TRBV2 to TRBJ2-3, with D perhaps being TRBD1 or TRBD2 (6 bases each). Trimming pared 4 bases from V and 0 bases from J, leaving 20 bases between. This CDR3 is built from 18 residues. CDR1 and CDR2 from the germline V gene are SNHLY and FYNNEI. CDR3 region: CASSVGGFAGPSTDTQYF. As DNA, the CDR3 is TGTGCCAGCAGTGTTGGGGGCTTTGCGGGACCTAGCACAGATACGCAGTATTTT.

This clonotype was seen many times. The chain joins TRBV2 to TRBJ2-3; 10 bases align to TRBD1. Trimming cost V 3 bases and J 1 base; bases outside gene matches: 4. The CDR3 loop spans 16 amino acids. Germline V gene data show CDR1 as SNHLY and CDR2 as FYNNEI. CDR3 in DNA: TGTGCCAGCAGTGATGGACAGGGGGGAGGCACAGATACGCAGTATTTT. It is translated as CASSDGQGGGTDTQYF.

This clonotype was detected a few times. This chain links TRBV3-1 with TRBJ2-7; D is unresolved. This CDR3 has 15 residues. Germline loops: CDR1 LGHDT, CDR2 YNNKEL (reference sequence). Trimming took 4 bases from V and 0 from J, leaving 13 bases between them. The DNA for the CDR3 is TGTGCCAGCAGCCCCCAGGCGACCTACTCCTACGAGCAGTACTTC. Amino acid sequence: CASSPQATYSYEQYF.

This clonotype was observed many times. The V call is TRBV6-2 or TRBV6-3, the J call TRBJ1-1; D not resolved. The ends were cut back, 4 bases at V and 7 bases at J, with 16 bases in the middle. Germline values: CDR1 MNHEY, CDR2 SVGEGT. The CDR3 is 14 residues long. The CDR3 DNA reads as TGTGCCAGCAGTTCTCTAGCCCCCTTCGGTGAAGCTTTCTTT. Residues: CASSSLAPFGEAFF.

This clonotype was found many times. The J gene is TRBJ2-1, the V gene TRBV10-3; D unclear. The CDR3 runs to 14 residues. Germline CDR1 is ENHRY and CDR2 is SYGVKD. V lost 4 bases, J lost 5 bases, and 12 bases lay in between. The CDR3 loop is CAISVGVPHNEQFF. CDR3 DNA sequence: TGTGCCATCAGTGTTGGCGTTCCACACAATGAGCAGTTCTTC.

This clonotype was recorded many times. The V gene is TRBV28, the J gene TRBJ2-1; no firm D call. The CDR3 spans 13 residues. Germline V lookup: CDR1 MDHEN, CDR2 SYDVKM. Deletions cut 6 bases from V and 7 bases from J, with 13 bases between. This chain's CDR3 is CASSRDLVNEQFF. CDR3 sequence (DNA): TGTGCCAGCAGCCGCGACCTAGTGAATGAGCAGTTCTTC.

Ten or more counts support this clonotype. The rearrangement links TRBV15 to TRBJ1-1, with D hard to call. Germline V lookup: CDR1 LNHNV, CDR2 YYDKDF (reference sequence). V was shortened by 0 bases and J by 5 bases, with 7 bases between the two germline ends. The CDR3 loop spans 13 amino acids. CDR3 residues: CATSRDKGTEAFF. The CDR3, as DNA: TGTGCCACCAGCAGAGATAAGGGTACTGAAGCTTTCTTT.

The chain is built from TRBV9 and TRBJ2-1; D ambiguous. The CDR3 has 15 amino acids. Per germline, CDR1 SGDLS and CDR2 YYNGEE. V was trimmed by 4 bases and J by 0 bases, leaving 11 bases between them. The CDR3 DNA is TGTGCCAGCAGCCTCAGTCCCCTCTCCTACAATGAGCAGTTCTTC. Its translation is CASSLSPLSYNEQFF. The full variable domain, in which reference TRBV9 and TRBJ2-1 provide the parts outside the CDR3, is DSGVTQTPKHLITATGQRVTLRCSPRSGDLSVYWYQQSLDQGLQFLIQYYNGEERAKGNILERFSAQQFPDLHSELNLSSLELGDSALYFCASSLSPLSYNEQFFGPGTRLTVL.

This clonotype was counted at least ten times. The genes are TRBV20-1 and TRBJ2-3, with D perhaps TRBD1 (6 bases). The V and J ends lost 6 bases and 0 bases respectively, with 10 bases between them. CDR3 size: 13 residues. Germline V CDR1 and CDR2: DFQATT, SNEGSKA (reference sequence). The CDR3 sequence is CSANRASTDTQYF. In DNA, the CDR3 is TGCAGTGCGAACAGGGCGAGCACAGATACGCAGTATTTT.

CDR3 region: CATSRERLIGGQFF. CDR3 coding DNA: TGTGCCACCAGCAGAGAACGCCTGATAGGGGGACAGTTCTTC. The chain joins TRBV15 to TRBJ2-1, with D perhaps TRBD1 (6 bases). The V and J ends lost 0 bases and 13 bases respectively, with 16 bases between them. The CDR3 loop spans 14 amino acids. Germline V gives CDR1 LNHNV, CDR2 YYDKDF (reference sequence).

There are many counts of this clonotype. The genes are TRBV2 and TRBJ2-5, with D unresolved. In germline, CDR1 is SNHLY, CDR2 FYNNEI. The CDR3 length is 12 residues. V lost 2 bases and J 10 bases, leaving 11 bases between the germline ends. The DNA of the CDR3 is TGTGCCAGCAGTGAAAGCATGGCAGTCCAGTACTTC. It translates to CASSESMAVQYF.

This clonotype has a count of ten or more. The chain links TRBV10-3 to TRBJ2-2, with 11 positions matching TRBD1. V trimming: 6 bases; J trimming: 4 bases; junction bases outside the gene matches: 1. Germline values: CDR1 ENHRY, CDR2 SYGVKD. The CDR3 length is 14 residues. CDR3 DNA sequence: TGTGCCATCAGGGGACAGGGGGGCACCGGGGAGCTGTTTTTT. Protein product: CAIRGQGGTGELFF.

V and J are TRBV7-3 and TRBJ2-3; tentatively, D is TRBD1 or TRBD2 (6 bases each). V shed 4 bases and J shed 4 bases, with 18 bases lying between them. The CDR3 extends over 16 amino acids. Germline values: CDR1 SGHTA, CDR2 FQGTGA. The CDR3 DNA reads as TGTGCCAGCAGCTCCGGGGGACAAGGGAAGGCAGATACGCAGTATTTT. Protein product: CASSSGGQGKADTQYF.

This clonotype was detected only a few times. J is TRBJ2-2 and V is TRBV6-5; D gene ambiguous. The CDR3 is 15 amino acids. Germline CDR1 reads MNHEY; CDR2 reads SVGAGI. Trimming shortened V by 0 bases and J by 6 bases, and 11 bases separated the two germline ends. The CDR3 coding sequence is TGTGCCAGCAGTTACTCTGTTGGGCTAGCCGGGGAGCTGTTTTTT. It yields the protein CASSYSVGLAGELFF.

This clonotype showed up many times. The chain has TRBV27 and TRBJ2-2; no firm D call. CDR1 MNHEY and CDR2 SMNVEV come from the germline V gene (reference sequence). The V end was cut by 7 bases, the J end by 4 bases, with 13 bases between. The CDR3 contains 14 residues. The CDR3 loop reads CASTYAYGTGELFF. For the CDR3, the DNA is TGTGCCAGCACCTACGCTTATGGCACCGGGGAGCTGTTTTTT.

Of note for this clonotype: This may come from a read error, since a much larger clone is one base off. The chain couples TRBV30 to TRBJ2-3; TRBD2 agrees at 11 bases. After removal of 0 bases from V and 9 bases from J, the junction contained 8 bases not matched to a gene. The germline gives CDR1 GTSNPN, CDR2 SVGIG (reference sequence). The CDR3 contains 15 residues. CDR3 nucleotide sequence: TGTGCCTGGAGTGTGGGACTAGCGGAAGGTATGACGCAGTATTTT. Its translation: CAWSVGLAEGMTQYF.

This clonotype has at least ten counts. V usage is TRBV7-2 and J usage is TRBJ2-1; the match to TRBD2 covers 9 bases. Trimming removed 5 bases from V and 4 bases from J; junction bases left unmatched: 3. The CDR3 has 14 residues. The germline V gene encodes CDR1 SGHTA and CDR2 FQGNSA. The CDR3, as DNA: TGTGCCAGCAGCGTAAGCGGGAGGTACAATGAGCAGTTCTTC. Translated: CASSVSGRYNEQFF.

This clonotype has at least ten counts. The chain is built from TRBV20-1 and TRBJ2-1; no definite D call. The CDR3 consists of 13 residues. The germline CDR1 and CDR2 sequences are DFQATT and SNEGSKA (reference sequence). V dropped 5 bases and J dropped 3 bases, with 11 bases sitting between them. CDR3 in amino acids: CSAPLLGYNEQFF. DNA for the CDR3: TGCAGTGCTCCTCTCCTGGGCTACAATGAGCAGTTCTTC.

Many counts were recorded for this clonotype. This chain joins TRBV28 and TRBJ2-6, with TRBD2 identical over 11 bases. Germline V gene data show CDR1 as MDHEN and CDR2 as SYDVKM. The CDR3 consists of 17 residues. V was clipped by 5 bases and J by 3 bases; unmatched bases: 6. This CDR3 reads CASSRLAGGGGANVLTF. The CDR3, as DNA: TGTGCCAGCAGTCGTCTAGCGGGAGGTGGTGGGGCCAACGTCCTGACTTTC.

This chain connects TRBV19 to TRBJ1-2; D may be TRBD1 (5 bases). The CDR3 consists of 16 residues. Germline V gene sequence: CDR1 LNHDA, CDR2 SQIVND (reference sequence). The CDR3 coding sequence is TGTGCTTCAGCTAGAGATGACAGTGCGGCTAACTATGGCTACACCTTC. Translating it yields CASARDDSAANYGYTF.

Of note for this clonotype: A read error is likely, as this CDR3 ends without the conserved phenylalanine or tryptophan. CDR3 loop: CASSSGGGYTI. DNA for the CDR3: TGTGCCAGCAGCTCAGGGGGGGGCTACACCATC. This chain uses TRBV7-2 with TRBJ1-2; TRBD1 matches at 7 bases. In germline, CDR1 is SGHTA, CDR2 FQGNSA. This CDR3 is built from 11 residues. With 4 bases clipped from V and 8 bases from J, the junction kept 1 base outside the gene matches.

In this sample, this clonotype turned up many times. V usage is TRBV28 and J usage is TRBJ2-5, with TRBD1 matching over 8 bases. CDR3 length equals 16 residues. Unmatched junction bases numbered 12, after V lost 7 bases and J lost 2 bases. CDR1 MDHEN and CDR2 SYDVKM come from the germline V gene. CDR3 DNA sequence: TGTGCCAGCAACACCTATCGACAGGGGAGGCAAGAGACCCAGTACTTC. Translating gives CASNTYRQGRQETQYF.

The chain carries TRBV5-1 and TRBJ2-5; 7 bases fit TRBD1. The germline CDR1 and CDR2 sequences are SGHRS and YFSETQ. The CDR3 sequence is 14 residues long. With 3 bases clipped from V and 3 bases from J, the junction kept 5 bases outside the gene matches. CDR3 DNA: TGCGCCAGCAGCTCGGGACAGCCGAAAGAGACCCAGTACTTC. Protein: CASSSGQPKETQYF.

The table lists this clonotype with many counts. The CDR3 DNA reads TGTGCCAGCAGCACCAGGGGCCTCCCTGGGGCTGAAGCTTTCTTT. This gives the protein CASSTRGLPGAEAFF. The chain is built from TRBV11-2 and TRBJ1-1; weak D call: TRBD1 (6 bases). From germline, CDR1 is SGHAT and CDR2 FQNNGV. The CDR3 runs to 15 residues. The ends were cut back, 5 bases at V and 6 bases at J, with 19 bases in the middle. Drawing the rest from reference TRBV11-2 and TRBJ1-1, the complete variable domain is EAGVAQSPRYKIIEKRQSVAFWCNPISGHATLYWYQQILGQGPKLLIQFQNNGVVDDSQLPKDRFSAERLKGVDSTLKIQPAKLEDSAVYLCASSTRGLPGAEAFFGQGTRLTVV.

This clonotype was seen at least ten times. A junction end diverges from the germline sequence, so it may reflect a read error. The rearrangement links TRBV5-1 to TRBJ1-1; D perhaps matches TRBD1 (6 bases). This CDR3 spans 15 amino acids. The germline V gene has CDR1 SGHRS and CDR2 YFSETQ. The CDR3 sequence: CASSLLTGGNTEAFF. For the CDR3, the DNA is TGTGCCAGCAGTTTATTGACAGGTGGGAACACTGAAGCTTTCTTT.

The V call is TRBV29-1, the J call TRBJ1-5, with 9 bases identical to TRBD1. The junction had 2 bases not matched to a gene; V was cut back by 3 bases and J by 2 bases. This CDR3 contains 14 residues. In germline, CDR1 is SQVTM, CDR2 ANQGSEA. CDR3 residues: CSVEGQGRNQPQHF. For the CDR3, the DNA is TGCAGCGTTGAGGGACAGGGCCGCAATCAGCCCCAGCATTTT.

The table lists this clonotype with many counts. The chain carries TRBV7-2 and TRBJ2-1; the D is unclear. The CDR3 spans 13 residues. The V gene lost 3 bases and the J gene lost 4 bases, with 7 bases spanning the gap. The germline V gene encodes CDR1 SGHTA and CDR2 FQGNSA. CDR3 in DNA: TGTGCCAGCAGCTTGCACTCTTACAATGAGCAGTTCTTC. It is translated as CASSLHSYNEQFF.

This clonotype has a count of ten or more. V usage is TRBV27 and J usage is TRBJ2-5; D perhaps matches TRBD2 (5 bases). The V gene lost 5 bases and the J gene lost 2 bases, with 18 bases spanning the gap. This CDR3 is built from 16 residues. In germline, CDR1 is MNHEY, CDR2 SMNVEV (reference sequence). The CDR3 protein is CASSPGLGEGQETQYF. As DNA, the CDR3 is TGTGCCAGCAGTCCGGGGTTGGGCGAAGGGCAAGAGACCCAGTACTTC.